This TCR beta chain was identified in a study of blood T cell repertoires in COVID-19 (dated by TCRdb to the early 2020s). For the wider study: Collaborator samples came from the United States, Italy and Spain and covered acute and convalescent phases of COVID-19. The prospective study material was composed of cDNA or gDNA derived from T cells, B-cell-depleted T cells, or PBMCs. The dataset comprised deeply sampled blood TCRbeta repertoires from subjects exposed to, actively infected with, or recovered from COVID-19. The repertoires were released in a freely available public database meant as a resource for research on the immune response to SARS-CoV-2. The samples were drawn from two sources: the first 160 participants of the ongoing ImmuneRACE study, and 1,200 or so subjects contributed by 6 global collaborators. The sample metadata nearly always contained a de-identified subject ID, COVID-19 status, age in years and sex. Where HLA class I and class II types were available, the types were taken from metadata supplied by the sample provider, not from assay-based typing.

Findings and caveats that apply to the study as a whole: The quantity of clinical and demographic metadata differed by source and by participant and was supplied without curation.

The CDR1 and CDR2 encoded by the germline V gene are SNHLY and FYNNEI. The CDR3 runs 14 residues from the cysteine to the phenylalanine. Left in the record is the CDR3 DNA by itself, 42 bases read in frame from the first base. V is trimmed back by 4 bases and J by 1 base, and the junction contains 3 bases that no gene match accounts for. Participants in the prospective study were aged roughly 18 to 89 years, lived in over 20 United States geographic areas, and enrolled through a virtual design. To assign participants to cohorts, the prospective study relied on clinical history that participants themselves reported in a screening survey and a study questionnaire. Mobile phlebotomists in the prospective study collected whole blood, serum and a nasopharyngeal or oropharyngeal swab from every participant. Prospective study participants could optionally give additional blood draws and questionnaires over a roughly 2-month period. Before DNA extraction, prospective study blood samples were shipped either frozen or at room temperature.

The immunoSEQ Assay, a bias-controlled multiplex PCR, was used to amplify TCRbeta CDR3 regions from genomic DNA. The original pipeline was this. The number of nucleated cells in each sample was estimated by amplification of reference gene primers within the assay. To quantify the absolute abundance of each unique TCRbeta CDR3 rearrangement, sequence reads were collapsed and filtered. For each sample, productive Simpson clonality was calculated as the square root of Simpson's diversity index over productive rearrangements. TCRdb stores this immuneACCESS table with in-frame sequences only. Part of the clones is absent; in the studies checked, under half of the shortfall reflects unresolved V genes, and no reason is known for the rest. V and J calls and clone size are those listed in that table; D and trimming were worked out from the DNA. This sample lists approximately 390,000 clones; 70% to 90% were detected once. Around 2.1% of the sample is held by the ten biggest clonotypes.

About this clone itself: Its binding antigen is unknown. The input lacks base qualities; no much larger clone sits a single base away.

The chain employs TRBV2 and TRBJ1-1, with TRBD1 identical over 7 junction bases. This TCR came from a woman in her thirties or forties with acute COVID-19. Sequencing was done on a sample of PBMCs or T cells enriched from blood (not recorded which). The CDR3 corresponds to CASSAGTANTEAFF. Read as DNA, the sequence is TGTGCCAGCAGTGCGGGGACAGCGAACACTGAAGCTTTCTTT.